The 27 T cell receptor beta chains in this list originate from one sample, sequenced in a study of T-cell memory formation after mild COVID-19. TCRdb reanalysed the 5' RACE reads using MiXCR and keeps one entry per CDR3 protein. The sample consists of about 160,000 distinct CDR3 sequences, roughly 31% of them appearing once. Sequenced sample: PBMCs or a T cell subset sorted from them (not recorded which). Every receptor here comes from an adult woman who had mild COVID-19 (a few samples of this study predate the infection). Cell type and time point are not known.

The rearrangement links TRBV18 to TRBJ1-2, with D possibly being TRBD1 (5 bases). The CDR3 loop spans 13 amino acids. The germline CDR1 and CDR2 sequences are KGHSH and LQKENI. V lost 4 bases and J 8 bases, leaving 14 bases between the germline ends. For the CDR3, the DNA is TGTGCCAGCTCACTAAAACAGGAAGGAGGCTACACCTTC. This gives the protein CASSLKQEGGYTF.

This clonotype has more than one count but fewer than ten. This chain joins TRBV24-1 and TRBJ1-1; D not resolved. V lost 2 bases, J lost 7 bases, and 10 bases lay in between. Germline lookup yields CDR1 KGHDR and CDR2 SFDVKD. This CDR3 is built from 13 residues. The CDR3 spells CATSDSTVGEAFF. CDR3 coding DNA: TGTGCCACCAGTGATTCCACGGTCGGTGAAGCTTTCTTT.

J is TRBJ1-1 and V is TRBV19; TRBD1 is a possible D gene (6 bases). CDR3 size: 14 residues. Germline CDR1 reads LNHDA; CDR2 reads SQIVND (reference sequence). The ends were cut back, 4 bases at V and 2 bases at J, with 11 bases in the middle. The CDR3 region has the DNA TGTGCCAGTAGTACTGACAGGCGTAACACTGAAGCTTTCTTT. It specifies CASSTDRRNTEAFF. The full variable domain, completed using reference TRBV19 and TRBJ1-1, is DGGITQSPKYLFRKEGQNVTLSCEQNLNHDAMYWYRQDPGQGLRLIYYSQIVNDFQKGDIAEGYSVSREKKESFPLTVTSAQKNPTAFYLCASSTDRRNTEAFFGQGTRLTVV.

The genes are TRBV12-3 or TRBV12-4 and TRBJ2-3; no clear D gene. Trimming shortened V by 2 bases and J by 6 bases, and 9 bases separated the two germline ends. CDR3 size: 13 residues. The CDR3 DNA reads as TGTGCCAGCAGTTTACGGTCAGTGGATACGCAGTATTTT. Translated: CASSLRSVDTQYF.

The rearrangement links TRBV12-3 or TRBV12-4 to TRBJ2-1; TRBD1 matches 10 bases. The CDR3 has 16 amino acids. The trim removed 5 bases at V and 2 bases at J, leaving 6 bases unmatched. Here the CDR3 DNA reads TGTGCCAGCAGTCTCCCAGGACAGGGGGCCTACAATGAGCAGTTCTTC. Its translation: CASSLPGQGAYNEQFF.

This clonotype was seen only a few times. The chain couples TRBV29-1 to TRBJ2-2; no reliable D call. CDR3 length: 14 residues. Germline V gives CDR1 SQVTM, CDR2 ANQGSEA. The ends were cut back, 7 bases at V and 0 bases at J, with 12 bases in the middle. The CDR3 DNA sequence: TGCAGCGCCTTTGTGGGTTCGAACACCGGGGAGCTGTTTTTT. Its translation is CSAFVGSNTGELFF.

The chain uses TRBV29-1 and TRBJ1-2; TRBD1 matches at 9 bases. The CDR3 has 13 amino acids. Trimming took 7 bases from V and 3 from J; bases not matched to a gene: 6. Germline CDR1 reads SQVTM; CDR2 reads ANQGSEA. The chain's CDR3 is CSAQDRGDYGYTF. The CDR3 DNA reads TGCAGCGCTCAAGACAGGGGGGACTATGGCTACACCTTC.

CDR3 bases: TGCAGCGCCCCGGAGGAAGGGGTTAATTCACCCCTCCACTTT. This encodes CSAPEEGVNSPLHF. The gene calls are TRBV29-1 and TRBJ1-6; perhaps TRBD1 as D (5 bases). The CDR3 has 14 amino acids. Trimming shortened V by 7 bases and J by 6 bases, and 16 bases separated the two germline ends. Germline values: CDR1 SQVTM, CDR2 ANQGSEA.

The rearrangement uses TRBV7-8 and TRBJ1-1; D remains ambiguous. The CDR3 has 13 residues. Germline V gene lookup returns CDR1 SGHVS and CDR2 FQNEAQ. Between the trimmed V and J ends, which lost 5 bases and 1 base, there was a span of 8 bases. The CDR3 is CASSGPQNTEAFF. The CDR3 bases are TGTGCCAGCAGCGGACCGCAGAACACTGAAGCTTTCTTT. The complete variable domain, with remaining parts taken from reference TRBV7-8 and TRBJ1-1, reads GAGVSQSPRYKVAKRGQDVALRCDPISGHVSLFWYQQALGQGPEFLTYFQNEAQLDKSGLPSDRFFAERPEGSVSTLKIQRTQQEDSAVYLCASSGPQNTEAFFGQGTRLTVV.

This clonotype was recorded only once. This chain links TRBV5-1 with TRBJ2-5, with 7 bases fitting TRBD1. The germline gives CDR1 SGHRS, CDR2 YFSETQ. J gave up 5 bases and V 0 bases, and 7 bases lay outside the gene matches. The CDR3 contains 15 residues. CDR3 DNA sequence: TGCGCCAGCAGCTTGGAACAGGGGTTAAGGGAGACCCAGTACTTC. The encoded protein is CASSLEQGLRETQYF.

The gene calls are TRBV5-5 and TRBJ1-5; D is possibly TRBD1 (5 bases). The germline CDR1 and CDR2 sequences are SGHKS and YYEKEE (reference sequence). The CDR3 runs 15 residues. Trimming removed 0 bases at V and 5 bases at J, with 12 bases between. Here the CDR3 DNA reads TGTGCCAGCAGCTTGGGGCTCCAAGGGGATCAGCCCCAGCATTTT. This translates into CASSLGLQGDQPQHF.

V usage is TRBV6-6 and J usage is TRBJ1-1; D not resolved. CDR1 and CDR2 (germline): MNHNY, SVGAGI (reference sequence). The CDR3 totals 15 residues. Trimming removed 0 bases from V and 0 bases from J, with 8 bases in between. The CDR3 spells CASSYSGNMNTEAFF. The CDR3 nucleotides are TGTGCCAGCAGTTACTCGGGGAACATGAACACTGAAGCTTTCTTT.

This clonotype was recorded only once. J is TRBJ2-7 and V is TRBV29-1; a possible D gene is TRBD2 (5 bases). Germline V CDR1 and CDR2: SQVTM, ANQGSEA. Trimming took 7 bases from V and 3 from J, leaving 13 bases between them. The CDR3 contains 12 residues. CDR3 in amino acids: CSALARDYEQYF. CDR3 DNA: TGCAGCGCCCTTGCGAGGGACTACGAGCAGTACTTC.

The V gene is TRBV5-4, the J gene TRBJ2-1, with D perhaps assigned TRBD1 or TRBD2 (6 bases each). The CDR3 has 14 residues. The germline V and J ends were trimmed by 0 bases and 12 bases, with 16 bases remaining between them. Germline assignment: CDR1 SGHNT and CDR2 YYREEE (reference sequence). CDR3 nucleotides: TGTGCCAGCAGCTTGGGGAGGGACACCTGGGGGCAGTTCTTC. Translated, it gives CASSLGRDTWGQFF.

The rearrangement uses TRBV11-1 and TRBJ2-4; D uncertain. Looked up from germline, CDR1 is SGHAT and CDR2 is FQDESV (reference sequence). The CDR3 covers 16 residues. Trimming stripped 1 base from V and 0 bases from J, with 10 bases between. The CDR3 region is CASSLGSRGAKNIQYF. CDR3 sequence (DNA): TGTGCCAGCAGCTTAGGTTCCCGTGGAGCCAAAAACATTCAGTACTTC.

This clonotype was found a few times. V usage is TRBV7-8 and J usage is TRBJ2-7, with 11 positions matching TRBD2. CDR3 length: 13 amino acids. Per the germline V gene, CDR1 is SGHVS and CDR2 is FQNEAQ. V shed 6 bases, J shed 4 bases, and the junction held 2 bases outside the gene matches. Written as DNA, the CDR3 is TGTGCCAGCAGACTAGCGGGAGCGTACGAGCAGTACTTC. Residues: CASRLAGAYEQYF.

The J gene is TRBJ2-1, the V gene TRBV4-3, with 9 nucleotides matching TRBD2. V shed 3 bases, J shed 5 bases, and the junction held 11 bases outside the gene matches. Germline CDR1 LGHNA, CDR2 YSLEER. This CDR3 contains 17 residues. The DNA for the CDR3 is TGCGCCAGCAGCCAGTGGGTAGCGGGAGTTCGCCACAATGAGCAGTTCTTC. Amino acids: CASSQWVAGVRHNEQFF.

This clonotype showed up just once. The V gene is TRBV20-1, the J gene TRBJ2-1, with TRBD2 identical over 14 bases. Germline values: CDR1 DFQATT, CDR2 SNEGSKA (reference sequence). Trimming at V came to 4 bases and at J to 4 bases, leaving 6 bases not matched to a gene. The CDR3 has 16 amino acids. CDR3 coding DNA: TGCAGTGCTACCGGGACTAGCGGGAGAGAATACAATGAGCAGTTCTTC. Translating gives CSATGTSGREYNEQFF.

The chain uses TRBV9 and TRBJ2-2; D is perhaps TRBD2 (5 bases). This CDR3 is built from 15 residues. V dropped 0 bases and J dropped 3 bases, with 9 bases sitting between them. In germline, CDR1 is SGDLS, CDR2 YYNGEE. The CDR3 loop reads CASSVERLDTGELFF. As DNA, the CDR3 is TGTGCCAGCAGCGTAGAGCGGTTGGACACCGGGGAGCTGTTTTTT.

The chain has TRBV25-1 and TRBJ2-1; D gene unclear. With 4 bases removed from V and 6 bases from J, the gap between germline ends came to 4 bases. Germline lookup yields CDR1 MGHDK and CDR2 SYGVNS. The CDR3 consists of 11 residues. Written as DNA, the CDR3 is TGTGCCAGCAGTGTAAGCAATGAGCAGTTCTTC. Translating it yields CASSVSNEQFF.

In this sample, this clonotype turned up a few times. CDR3 in amino acids: CASSLGGRGVNTEAFF. DNA for the CDR3: TGCGCCAGCAGCTTAGGCGGGCGGGGTGTGAACACTGAAGCTTTCTTT. The chain is built from TRBV5-1 and TRBJ1-1; no reliable D call. The germline CDR1 and CDR2 sequences are SGHRS and YFSETQ. The CDR3 has 16 residues. V was clipped by 2 bases and J by 0 bases, with 14 bases between them.

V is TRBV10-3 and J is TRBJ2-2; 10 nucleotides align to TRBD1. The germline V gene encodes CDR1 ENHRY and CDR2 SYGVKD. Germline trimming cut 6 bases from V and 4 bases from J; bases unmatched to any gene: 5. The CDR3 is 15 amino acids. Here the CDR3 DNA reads TGTGCCATCAGAGGGACAGGGGTCAGCACCGGGGAGCTGTTTTTT. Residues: CAIRGTGVSTGELFF.

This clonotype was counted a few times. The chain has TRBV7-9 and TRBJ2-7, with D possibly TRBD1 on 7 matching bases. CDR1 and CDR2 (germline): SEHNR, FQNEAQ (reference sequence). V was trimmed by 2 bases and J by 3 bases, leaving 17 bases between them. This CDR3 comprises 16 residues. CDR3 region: CASSLSQGGRYYEQYF. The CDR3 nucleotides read TGTGCCAGCAGCTTATCCCAGGGGGGACGGTACTACGAGCAGTACTTC.

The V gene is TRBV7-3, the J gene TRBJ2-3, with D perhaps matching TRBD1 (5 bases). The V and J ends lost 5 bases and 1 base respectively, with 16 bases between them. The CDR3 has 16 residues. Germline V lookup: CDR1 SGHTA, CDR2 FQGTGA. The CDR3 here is CASSPGLGRGTDTQYF. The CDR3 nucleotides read TGTGCCAGCAGCCCCGGCCTGGGCAGGGGCACAGATACGCAGTATTTT.

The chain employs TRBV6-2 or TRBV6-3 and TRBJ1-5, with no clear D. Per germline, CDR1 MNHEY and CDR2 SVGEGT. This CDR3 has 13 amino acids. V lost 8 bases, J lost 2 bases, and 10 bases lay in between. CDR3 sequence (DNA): TGTGCCAGCTGTCAGTCGGGCAATCAGCCCCAGCATTTT. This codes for CASCQSGNQPQHF.

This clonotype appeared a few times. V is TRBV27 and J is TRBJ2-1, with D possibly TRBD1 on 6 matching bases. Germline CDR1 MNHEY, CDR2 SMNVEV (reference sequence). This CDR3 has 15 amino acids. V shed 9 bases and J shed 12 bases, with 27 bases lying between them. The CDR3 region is CASNVGGNHRSTQFF. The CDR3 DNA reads TGTGCCAGTAATGTAGGGGGTAACCACCGGTCCACGCAGTTCTTC.

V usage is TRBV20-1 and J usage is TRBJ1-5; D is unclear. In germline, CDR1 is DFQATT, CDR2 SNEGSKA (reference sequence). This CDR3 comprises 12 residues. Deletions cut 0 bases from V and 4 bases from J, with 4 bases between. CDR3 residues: CSAREANQPQHF. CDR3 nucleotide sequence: TGCAGTGCTAGAGAAGCTAATCAGCCCCAGCATTTT.